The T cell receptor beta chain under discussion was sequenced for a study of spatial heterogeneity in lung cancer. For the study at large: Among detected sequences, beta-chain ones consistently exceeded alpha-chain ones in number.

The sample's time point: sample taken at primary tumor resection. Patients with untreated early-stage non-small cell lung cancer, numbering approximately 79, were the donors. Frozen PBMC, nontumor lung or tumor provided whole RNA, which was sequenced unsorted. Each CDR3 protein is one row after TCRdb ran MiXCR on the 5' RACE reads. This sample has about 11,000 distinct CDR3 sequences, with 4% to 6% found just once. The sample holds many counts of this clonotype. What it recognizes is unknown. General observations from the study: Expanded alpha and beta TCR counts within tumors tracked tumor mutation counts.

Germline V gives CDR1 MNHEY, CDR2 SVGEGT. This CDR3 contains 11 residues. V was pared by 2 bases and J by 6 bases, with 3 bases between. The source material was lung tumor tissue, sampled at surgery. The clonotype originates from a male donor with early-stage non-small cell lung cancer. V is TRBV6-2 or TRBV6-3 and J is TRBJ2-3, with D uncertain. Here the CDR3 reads CASSYRDTQYF. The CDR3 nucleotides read TGTGCCAGCAGTTACCGGGATACGCAGTATTTT.